The 23 T cell receptor beta chains below all came from one sample that was sequenced in a study of molecular identifiers for immune sequencing clone quantification. TCRdb fed the PCR reads into MiXCR, producing one record per CDR3 protein. This sample has 400,000 to 600,000 distinct CDR3 sequences, with 25% found just once. The sample consisted of naive CD8+ T cells from blood, with Jurkat cell RNA spiked in. Subset in this sample: FACS-sorted CD8+CD4-CCR7+CD45RA+ naive T cells. The receptors come from a human donor in good health. Some libraries in this study had Jurkat cell RNA spiked in.

This rearrangement joins TRBV6-2 or TRBV6-3 to TRBJ1-4; D is possibly TRBD1 (5 bases). The CDR3 is 17 residues long. Between the trimmed V and J ends, which lost 5 bases and 7 bases, there was a span of 23 bases. The germline V gene encodes CDR1 MNHEY and CDR2 SVGEGT. The CDR3 sequence: CASSDYSPRDGGEKLFF. CDR3 coding DNA: TGTGCCAGCAGTGACTACAGTCCTCGGGACGGGGGTGAAAAACTGTTTTTT.

This clonotype was observed many times. The CDR3 loop is CASSQDSGQGIEQYF. In nucleotides, the CDR3 is TGCGCCAGCAGCCAAGATTCAGGGCAGGGCATCGAGCAGTACTTC. The J gene is TRBJ2-7, the V gene TRBV4-3; possible D gene TRBD1, 5 bases. Germline assignment: CDR1 LGHNA and CDR2 YSLEER. CDR3 size: 15 residues. Trimming took 0 bases from V and 6 from J, leaving 15 bases between them.

The DNA for the CDR3 is TGTGCCAGTAGTACCCAACAGGGGGCCGACGAGCAGTACTTC. Translation gives CASSTQQGADEQYF. The chain is built from TRBV19 and TRBJ2-7, with 9 bases identical to TRBD1. V was pared by 4 bases and J by 5 bases, with 6 bases of the junction left unmatched. CDR1 and CDR2 (germline): LNHDA, SQIVND (reference sequence). There are 14 residues in the CDR3. The whole variable domain, remainder taken from reference TRBV19 and TRBJ2-7, is DGGITQSPKYLFRKEGQNVTLSCEQNLNHDAMYWYRQDPGQGLRLIYYSQIVNDFQKGDIAEGYSVSREKKESFPLTVTSAQKNPTAFYLCASSTQQGADEQYFGPGTRLTVT.

At least ten counts were recorded for this clonotype. The gene calls are TRBV20-1 and TRBJ2-7; D may be TRBD1 (6 bases). Germline V gene lookup returns CDR1 DFQATT and CDR2 SNEGSKA (reference sequence). V was shortened by 5 bases and J by 3 bases, with 17 bases between the two germline ends. The CDR3 sequence is 14 residues long. CDR3 nucleotide sequence: TGCAGTGCTCTTGACAATTTAGGGGGCTACGAGCAGTACTTC. Encoded protein: CSALDNLGGYEQYF.

This clonotype has just a few counts. A much more abundant neighbour one base away suggests this may be a read error. This chain joins TRBV12-3 or TRBV12-4 and TRBJ2-7; a possible D gene is TRBD1 (5 bases). The CDR3 length is 13 residues. The V gene lost 6 bases and the J gene lost 2 bases, with 11 bases spanning the gap. CDR3 sequence reads: CASSPGSAYEQYF. The CDR3, as DNA: TGTGCCAGCAGCCCAGGGTCAGCCTACGAGCAGTACTTC.

This clonotype was recorded many times. V is TRBV6-5 and J is TRBJ2-3; no definite D call. CDR3 length: 13 residues. Germline assignment: CDR1 MNHEY and CDR2 SVGAGI. V lost 5 bases and J lost 5, with 11 bases in between. As DNA, the CDR3 is TGTGCCAGCAGTCCCGGAATTGGAGATACGCAGTATTTT. Protein product: CASSPGIGDTQYF.

This clonotype was counted many times. The chain couples TRBV6-1 to TRBJ1-5, with D uncertain. The CDR3 extends over 15 amino acids. From germline, CDR1 is MNHNS and CDR2 SASEGT. Trimming stripped 7 bases from V and 6 bases from J, with 19 bases between. The CDR3 region has the DNA TGTGCCAGCACTGGCGTTGACGGATGGGGTCAGCCCCAGCATTTT. Amino acid sequence: CASTGVDGWGQPQHF.

V and J are TRBV4-1 and TRBJ2-5; D possibly corresponds to TRBD1 (5 bases). The germline V and J ends were trimmed by 11 bases and 7 bases, with 29 bases remaining between them. The CDR3 totals 16 residues. The germline CDR1 and CDR2 sequences are MGHRA and YSYEKL. The CDR3 reads CARRQDGGAFQGTQYF. The CDR3 nucleotides read TGCGCCCGCCGCCAAGATGGTGGGGCCTTTCAGGGGACCCAGTACTTC.

This clonotype appeared once. The gene calls are TRBV27 and TRBJ2-7; 8 bases align to TRBD2. With 5 bases clipped from V and 2 bases from J, the junction kept 17 bases outside the gene matches. The germline CDR1 and CDR2 sequences are MNHEY and SMNVEV (reference sequence). The CDR3 runs to 18 residues. In DNA form, the CDR3 reads TGTGCCAGCAGTCCCACCGGTGGGGTGCTAGCGGGCACCTACGAGCAGTACTTC. Its protein product is CASSPTGGVLAGTYEQYF.

The V and J genes are TRBV13 and TRBJ2-7, with TRBD1 identical over 8 bases. There are 14 residues in the CDR3. Looked up from germline, CDR1 is PRHDT and CDR2 is FYEKMQ (reference sequence). The V and J ends lost 5 bases and 4 bases, in that order; junction bases with no gene match: 7. CDR3 sequence (DNA): TGTGCCAGCAGCCGCGGACAGGGCGAGTACGAGCAGTACTTC. Its protein product is CASSRGQGEYEQYF.

This clonotype was recorded many times. The chain combines TRBV12-3 or TRBV12-4 with TRBJ1-1; the D is unclear. With 5 bases removed from V and 3 bases from J, the gap between germline ends came to 13 bases. The CDR3 has 14 amino acids. CDR3 region: CASSPLTPHTEAFF. CDR3 DNA: TGTGCCAGCAGTCCTTTAACACCACACACTGAAGCTTTCTTT.

The sample holds many counts of this clonotype. The chain couples TRBV5-1 to TRBJ2-3; D is possibly TRBD1 (5 bases). Germline CDR1 is SGHRS and CDR2 is YFSETQ. The CDR3 length is 15 residues. Trimming took off 2 bases at V and 2 bases at J, with 12 bases between the two ends. The chain's CDR3 is CASSFTGFPTDTQYF. The CDR3 DNA is TGCGCCAGCAGCTTTACAGGTTTCCCCACAGATACGCAGTATTTT.

This clonotype occurred many times. This chain uses TRBV5-1 with TRBJ2-7; D not resolved. Germline V gene lookup returns CDR1 SGHRS and CDR2 YFSETQ. There are 13 residues in the CDR3. Trimming stripped 4 bases from V and 3 bases from J, with 11 bases between. The CDR3 nucleotides read TGCGCCAGCAGCCAACACTCCGTCTACGAGCAGTACTTC. Its translation: CASSQHSVYEQYF.

A word on this clonotype: This may arise from a read error, as a much more abundant clone is one base away. This chain uses TRBV7-9 with TRBJ2-4; D not resolved. This CDR3 is 16 amino acids long. Per germline, CDR1 SEHNR and CDR2 FQNEAQ (reference sequence). The CDR3: CAGSGEGVLAKNIQYF. The DNA of the CDR3 is TGTGCCGGCAGTGGAGAAGGAGTTCTAGCCAAAAACATTCAGTACTTC.

This clonotype was detected a few times. J is TRBJ1-4 and V is TRBV20-1, with 10 bases matching TRBD1. Germline CDR1 DFQATT, CDR2 SNEGSKA (reference sequence). V gave up 1 base and J gave up 2 bases; unmatched junction bases: 7. This CDR3 has 17 residues. CDR3 nucleotide sequence: TGCAGTGCTAGAGGGGACAGGGGCGGCCTTACTAATGAAAAACTGTTTTTT. Translated: CSARGDRGGLTNEKLFF.

There are many counts of this clonotype. The chain has TRBV11-2 and TRBJ2-4, with unresolved D. Trimming stripped 2 bases from V and 5 bases from J, with 7 bases between. The CDR3 is 13 amino acids. Germline V gene lookup returns CDR1 SGHAT and CDR2 FQNNGV. The CDR3 region has the DNA TGTGCCAGCAGCTTAATCGTTCAAAACATTCAGTACTTC. This codes for CASSLIVQNIQYF.

CDR3: CASMKGIQETQYF. As DNA, the CDR3 is TGTGCCAGCATGAAGGGCATCCAAGAGACCCAGTACTTC. The chain recombines TRBV2 with TRBJ2-5; no clear D gene. This CDR3 has 13 amino acids. Between the trimmed V and J ends, which lost 7 bases and 1 base, there was a span of 10 bases. Per the germline V gene, CDR1 is SNHLY and CDR2 is FYNNEI. The variable domain in full, completed from reference TRBV2 and TRBJ2-5, reads EPEVTQTPSHQVTQMGQEVILRCVPISNHLYFYWYRQILGQKVEFLVSFYNNEISEKSEIFDDQFSVERPDGSNFTLKIRSTKLEDSAMYFCASMKGIQETQYFGPGTRLLVL.

To note about this clonotype: A read error may explain this, as a much larger clone is one base away. The chain joins TRBV12-3 or TRBV12-4 to TRBJ2-6, with D hard to call. The CDR3 sequence is 13 residues long. In DNA form, the CDR3 reads TGTGCCAGCAGTTCTTCTGTGGCCAACGTCCTGACTTTC. It is translated as CASSSSVANVLTF.

In regard to this clonotype: This may come from a read error, since a much larger clone is one base off. This sequence joins TRBV6-5 and TRBJ1-6; 7 nucleotides line up with TRBD1. The CDR3 has 14 amino acids. The trim removed 7 bases at V and 10 bases at J, leaving 10 bases unmatched. CDR1 MNHEY and CDR2 SVGAGI come from the germline V gene. The CDR3 coding sequence is TGTGCCAGCAACAGACAGGGTGTTCGGTCACCCCTCCACTTT. Residues: CASNRQGVRSPLHF.

Of note for this clonotype: Its ends do not fully match the called genes, so a read error is possible. The V call is TRBV6-2 or TRBV6-3, the J call TRBJ2-5, with TRBD1 identical over 7 bases. From germline, CDR1 is MNHEY and CDR2 SVGEGT. This CDR3 has 15 amino acids. The DNA for the CDR3 is TGTGCCAGCAGTTACGCACGACAGGGACCAGAGTCCCAGTACTTC. Amino acid sequence: CASSYARQGPESQYF.

This clonotype was observed at least ten times. V usage is TRBV18 and J usage is TRBJ1-3; D call uncertain. The CDR3 contains 15 residues. Germline V lookup: CDR1 KGHSH, CDR2 LQKENI. Trimming removed 3 bases from V and 8 bases from J, with 17 bases in between. The CDR3 region is CASSPSWVLPDTIYF. CDR3 in DNA: TGTGCCAGCTCACCTAGCTGGGTTCTTCCGGACACCATATATTTT.

Only a few counts were recorded for this clonotype. The V call is TRBV5-3, the J call TRBJ2-3; D is unresolved. TRBV5-3 is annotated as an ORF whose role is uncertain. Trimming removed 8 bases from V and 4 bases from J, with 23 bases in between. The CDR3 sequence is 16 residues long. CDR3 sequence (DNA): TGTGCCAGCAGCCGTCCCGGTTGGCTTGACGCAGATACGCAGTATTTT. It specifies CASSRPGWLDADTQYF.

This clonotype was counted a few times. V is TRBV4-3 and J is TRBJ1-3, with 8 bases fitting TRBD1. Germline loops: CDR1 LGHNA, CDR2 YSLEER. The CDR3 has 15 amino acids. Losses at the gene ends were 5 bases for V and 4 bases for J; bases not matched to a gene: 7. The CDR3 coding sequence is TGCGCCAGCAGCTACGACAGGGGAACGGGAAACACCATATATTTT. It yields the protein CASSYDRGTGNTIYF.